This entry is about one T cell receptor (beta chain). What it recognizes is unknown. Antigen-specific CD4+ T cells were first expanded with viral peptide pools by the ViraFEST assay and only then sequenced. Subsequent to less than 13 days of culture, CD4+ T cells were isolated. The person was diagnosed with PCR-confirmed SARS-CoV-2 infection between March and December 2020. Everyone in the study got two shots of either the BNT162b2 or mRNA-1273 vaccine. After two million PBMC were placed in each well, they were cultured with around 10 IU/ml IL-2 and about 10 ug/ml peptides. The germline CDR1 and CDR2 sequences are MRHNA and SNTAGT. This CDR3 has 15 amino acids. The V gene lost 7 bases and the J gene lost 14 bases, with 24 bases spanning the gap. This entry is derived from a study of vaccination effects on CD4 cells after COVID-19. On the study more broadly: After vaccination, samples were taken early and late from a few convalescent patients.

Profiled with immunoSEQ multiplex PCR; TCRdb holds only in-frame clones, not every one. The sample shows 11,000 to 15,000 clones, roughly 78% of them seen only once. The study's findings and limits: Long after vaccination, the clones induced by infection and by vaccine shrank markedly in size. The post-vaccine spike-reactive clones of convalescents showed a predominance of new vaccine-induced clones.

The chain carries TRBV6-4 and TRBJ1-6; D ambiguous. This sequence was found in a human donor who had a prior SARS-CoV-2 infection. The sample consisted of CD4+ T cells from PBMCs cultured with HCoV-NL63 spike peptides, taken after COVID-19 vaccination. CDR3 coding DNA: TGTGCCAGCACCCGACGGCAGTTTACGGGCCAGACCCTCCACTTT. This gives the protein CASTRRQFTGQTLHF.